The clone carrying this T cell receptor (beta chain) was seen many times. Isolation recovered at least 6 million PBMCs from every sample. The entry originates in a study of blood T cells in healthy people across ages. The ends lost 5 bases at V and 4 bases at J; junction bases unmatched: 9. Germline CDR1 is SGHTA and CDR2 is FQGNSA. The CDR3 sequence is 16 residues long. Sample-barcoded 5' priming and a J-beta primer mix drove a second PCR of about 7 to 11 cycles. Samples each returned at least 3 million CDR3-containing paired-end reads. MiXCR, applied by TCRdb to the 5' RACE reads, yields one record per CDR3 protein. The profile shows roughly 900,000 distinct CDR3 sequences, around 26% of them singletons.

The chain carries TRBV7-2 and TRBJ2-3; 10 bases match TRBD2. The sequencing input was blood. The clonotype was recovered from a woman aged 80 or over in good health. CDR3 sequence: CASSLNSGGHSDTQYF. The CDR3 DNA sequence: TGTGCCAGCAGCCTAAATAGCGGGGGGCATTCAGATACGCAGTATTTT.